The clone carrying this T cell receptor (beta chain) came up a few times. No antigen is known for it. The libraries were made with immunoSEQ v3. TCRdb's table, derived via immunoSEQ multiplex PCR, lists solely in-frame clones and lacks some. The data hold about 60,000 clones, with roughly 69% observed a single time. Time point: pre-treatment sample, taken before nivolumab and TIL therapy. The entry originates in a study of TIL therapy for anti-PD-1-resistant metastatic lung cancer. Findings and caveats of the study: Treatment-naive, never-smoker and oncogene-addicted patients were overrepresented in this highly selected cohort.

Trimming shortened V by 5 bases and J by 1 base, and 11 bases separated the two germline ends. The CDR3 consists of 14 residues. Germline V gene sequence: CDR1 SGHVS, CDR2 FNYEAQ. The chain employs TRBV7-6 and TRBJ1-1, with D perhaps matching TRBD1 (6 bases). The sample here was blood, taken at baseline. The sequence derives from a person aged 25 to 80 with non-small cell lung cancer. The CDR3 is CASSPLRGNTEAFF. In nucleotides, the CDR3 is TGTGCCAGCAGCCCACTCAGGGGGAACACTGAAGCTTTCTTT.